This TCR beta chain is drawn from a study of shared clonotypes between healthy human individuals. Study results and caveats: Among the subsets, naive ones generally showed larger estimated richness than memory ones. For naive CD4 cells, roughly 5.5% of clonotypes were shared across a handful of donors. Depth was large, yet rarefaction showed that sorted-subset sequencing was incomplete.

Each cell subset's genomic DNA was divided evenly among several immunoSEQ plates. Sequencing was performed with immunoSEQ multiplex PCR; in TCRdb, only in-frame clones are kept and a portion is missing. The table records roughly 2 million clones, about 94% of them present only once. As concerns this clone: Its antigen remains unknown.

V was shortened by 2 bases and J by 8 bases, with 16 bases between the two germline ends. This CDR3 is 15 amino acids long. Germline values: CDR1 GTSNPN, CDR2 SVGIG (reference sequence). This clonotype was obtained from a man aged 18 to 29 in good health. The source material was naive CD4+ T cells sorted from blood. Subset reported: CD45RA+ positively selected. The rearrangement links TRBV30 to TRBJ1-6; D is unresolved. The CDR3 DNA is TGTGCCTGGAGTATACAGTCCGGGTGGTATTCACCCCTCCACTTT. Protein sequence: CAWSIQSGWYSPLHF.